Sequencing of this T cell receptor beta chain was carried out in a study of blood T cell repertoires in COVID-19. In the study overall: Samples representing acute and convalescent COVID-19 were sourced from the United States, Italy and Spain.

Per the authors' pipeline: Cell counts per sample came from amplifying reference gene primers. Measured with immunoSEQ multiplex PCR; TCRdb has only the in-frame clones, and not every one. From that table come the V and J calls and clone size; the DNA was used to work out D and trimming. The table records about 440,000 clones, approximately 88% of them present only once. It was during active infection that Seattle patients were enrolled and then longitudinally followed. The origin of this receptor is a woman in her forties or fifties with COVID-19, enrolled during active disease. The specimen sequenced was peripheral blood.

The CDR3 DNA reads as TGTGCCTGGAATATCGCAACTAATGAAAAACTGTTTTTT. Its translation: CAWNIATNEKLFF. The chain combines TRBV30 with TRBJ1-4; D is unclear. Germline-derived CDR1 and CDR2 are GTSNPN and SVGIG (reference sequence). V was pared by 4 bases and J by 0 bases, with 6 bases between. This CDR3 spans 13 amino acids.